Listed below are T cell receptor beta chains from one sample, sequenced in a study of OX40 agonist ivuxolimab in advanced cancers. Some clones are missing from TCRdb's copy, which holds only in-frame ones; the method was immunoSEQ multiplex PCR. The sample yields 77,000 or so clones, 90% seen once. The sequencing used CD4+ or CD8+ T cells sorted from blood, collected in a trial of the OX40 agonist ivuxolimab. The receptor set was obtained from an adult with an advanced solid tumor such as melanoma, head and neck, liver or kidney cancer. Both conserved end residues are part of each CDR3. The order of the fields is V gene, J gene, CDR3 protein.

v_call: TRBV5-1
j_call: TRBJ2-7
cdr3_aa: CASSLVSSVADEQYF

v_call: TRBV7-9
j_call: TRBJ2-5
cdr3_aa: CASSLVSGETQYF

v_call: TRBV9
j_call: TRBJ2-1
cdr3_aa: CASSVSSAAFNEQFF

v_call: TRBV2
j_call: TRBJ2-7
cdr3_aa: CASRDSGGRNEQYF

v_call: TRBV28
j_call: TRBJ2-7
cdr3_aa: CASSGSGTESSYEQYF

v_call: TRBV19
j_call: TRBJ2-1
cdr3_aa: CASTGTGGMSYNEQFF

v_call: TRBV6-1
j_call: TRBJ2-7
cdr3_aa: CASRPTGGSEQYF

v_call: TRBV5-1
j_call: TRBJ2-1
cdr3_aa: CASSLTGNSYNEQFF

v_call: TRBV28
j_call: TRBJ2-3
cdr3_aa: CASSSEAPRTDTQYF

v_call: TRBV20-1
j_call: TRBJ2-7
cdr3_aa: CSASGWDEQYF

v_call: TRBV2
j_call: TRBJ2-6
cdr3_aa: CASMSWGANVLTF

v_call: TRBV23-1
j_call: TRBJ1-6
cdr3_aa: CASSQKGGATYNSPLHF

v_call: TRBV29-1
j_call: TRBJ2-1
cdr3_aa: CSVAQGEGSGEQFF

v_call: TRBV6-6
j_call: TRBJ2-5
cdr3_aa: CASCSSVGGSQETQYF

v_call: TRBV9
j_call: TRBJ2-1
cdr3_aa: CASSTSGESYNEQFF

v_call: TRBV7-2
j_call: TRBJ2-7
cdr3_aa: CASSLVQDSYEQYF

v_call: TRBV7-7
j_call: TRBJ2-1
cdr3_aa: CASSSLSFGGEQFF

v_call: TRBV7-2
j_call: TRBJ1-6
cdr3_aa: CASSLKGDLYNSPLHF

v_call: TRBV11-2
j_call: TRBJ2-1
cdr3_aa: CASSLQGQGPYNEQFF

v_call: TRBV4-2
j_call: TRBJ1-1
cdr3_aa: CASSQDIGTWGTEAFF

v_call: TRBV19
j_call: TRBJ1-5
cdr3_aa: CASSIWDGYNQPQHF

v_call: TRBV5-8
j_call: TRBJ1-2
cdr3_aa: CASSLSGTSANYGYTF

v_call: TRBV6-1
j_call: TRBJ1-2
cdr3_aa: CASRTALYYGYTF

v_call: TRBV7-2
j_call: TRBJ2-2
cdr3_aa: CASSLAGGSTGELFF

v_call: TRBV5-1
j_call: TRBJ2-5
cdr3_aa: CASSFGQEWFQETQYF

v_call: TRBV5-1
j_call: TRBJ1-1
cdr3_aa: CASSLSGAGTEAFF

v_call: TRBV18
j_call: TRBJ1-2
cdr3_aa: CASSPPGVYGYTF

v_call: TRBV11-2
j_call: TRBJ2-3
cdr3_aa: CASSPHSFAQYF

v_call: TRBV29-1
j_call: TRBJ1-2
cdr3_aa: CSVGGTVDGYTF

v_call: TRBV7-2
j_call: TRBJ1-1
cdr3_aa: CASSLAGGSVTEAFF

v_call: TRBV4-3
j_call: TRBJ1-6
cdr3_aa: CASSTILGTAASRPLHF

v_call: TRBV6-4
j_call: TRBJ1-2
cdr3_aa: CASSDSRVSNYGYTF

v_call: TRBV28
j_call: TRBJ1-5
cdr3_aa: CASSPGQSSQPQHF

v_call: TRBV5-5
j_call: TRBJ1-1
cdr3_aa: CASSRTGRGTEAFF

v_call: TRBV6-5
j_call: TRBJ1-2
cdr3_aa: CASRLDRNYGYTF

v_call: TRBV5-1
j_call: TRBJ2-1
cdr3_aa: CASSQGTSGVDEQFF

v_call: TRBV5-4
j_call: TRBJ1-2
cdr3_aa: CASSNSPGAGSLGGYTF

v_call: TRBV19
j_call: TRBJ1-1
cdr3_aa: CASFSGGLYTEAFF

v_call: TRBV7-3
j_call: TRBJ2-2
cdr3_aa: CASSRTGVVGELFF

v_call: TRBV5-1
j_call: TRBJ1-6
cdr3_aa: CASSLARQIYNSPLHF

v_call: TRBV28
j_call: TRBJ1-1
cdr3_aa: CASSRPSEGGARAFF

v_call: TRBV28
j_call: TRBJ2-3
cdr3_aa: CASSLRSGVTDTQYF

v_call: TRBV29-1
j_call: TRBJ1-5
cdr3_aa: CSVAPQPGKVNQPQHF

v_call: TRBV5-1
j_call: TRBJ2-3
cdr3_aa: CASSPRIGGGGTDTQYF

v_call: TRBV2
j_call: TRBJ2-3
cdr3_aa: CASTGQGTSTDTQYF

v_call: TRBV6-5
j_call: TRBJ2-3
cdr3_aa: CASSRGGISTDTQYF

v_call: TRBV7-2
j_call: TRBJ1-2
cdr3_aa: CASSLDSHYGYTF

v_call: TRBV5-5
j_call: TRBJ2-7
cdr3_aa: CASSLVPFGGEQYF

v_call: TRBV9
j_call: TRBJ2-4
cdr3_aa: CASSADSQNIQYF